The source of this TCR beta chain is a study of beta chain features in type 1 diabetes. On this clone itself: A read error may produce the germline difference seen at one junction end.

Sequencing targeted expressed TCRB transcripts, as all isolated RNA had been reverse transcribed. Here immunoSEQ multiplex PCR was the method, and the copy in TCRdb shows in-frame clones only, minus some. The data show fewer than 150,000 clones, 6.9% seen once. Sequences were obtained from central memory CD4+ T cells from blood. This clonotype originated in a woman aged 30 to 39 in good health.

CDR3 protein: CASGGGNEQFF. CDR3 coding DNA: TGCGCCAGCGGCGGTGGTAATGAGCAGTTCTTC. The rearrangement joins TRBV28 to TRBJ2-1, with TRBD2 as a possible D gene (5 bases). The CDR3 extends over 11 amino acids. Looked up from germline, CDR1 is MDHEN and CDR2 is SYDVKM.